These 13 T cell receptor beta chains were sequenced from one sample in a study of tumor and adjacent non-tumor tissue in lung cancer. RNA was extracted from bulk tissue without any cell sorting. More than 3 cm separated this lung sample from the edge of the tumor. TCRbeta libraries were built with three rounds of nested PCR, modified from ARM-PCR. TCRdb recomputed calls from the multiplex PCR reads with MiXCR, one row per CDR3 protein. The profile covers about 110,000 distinct CDR3 sequences, with about 64% appearing a single time and 15% to 20% taken by the ten largest. The source material was distant non-tumor lung tissue. The receptors shown here come from a man between 60 and 70 years old with non-small cell lung cancer.

In regard to this clonotype: The junction does not match germline at one end; this may be a read error. The chain uses TRBV4-2 and TRBJ1-5; the D is unclear. The J call may be faulty, since TRBJ2-3 better matches the DNA end. The CDR3 contains 14 residues. In germline, CDR1 is LGHNA, CDR2 YNFKEQ. The CDR3 coding sequence is TGTGCCGGCAGCCAAGATGTGAACAATCAGCCCCAGTATTTT. It codes for CAGSQDVNNQPQYF.

This clonotype was detected many times. The rearrangement links TRBV5-6 to TRBJ2-2; TRBD1 matches at 7 bases. This CDR3 is 13 amino acids long. The germline V gene encodes CDR1 SGHDT and CDR2 YYEEEE. V shed 3 bases and J 6 bases; nucleotides not matched to a gene: 2. CDR3 residues: CASSSTGAGELFF. The CDR3 DNA sequence: TGTGCCAGCAGCTCCACAGGGGCCGGGGAGCTGTTTTTT.

On this clonotype itself: At one end, the junction sequence differs from germline, possibly due to a read error. The chain is built from TRBV25-1 and TRBJ2-7, with D tentatively TRBD2 (5 bases). Looked up from germline, CDR1 is MGHDK and CDR2 is SYGVNS. This CDR3 has 14 amino acids. The CDR3 here is CASCGRAGIYEQYF. DNA for the CDR3: TGTGCCAGCTGCGGTAGGGCGGGTATCTACGAGCAGTACTTT.

There are many counts of this clonotype. The genes are TRBV12-5 and TRBJ2-2; D gene unclear. The CDR3 is 10 residues long. Deletions cut 7 bases from V and 4 bases from J, with 1 base between. CDR1 is LGHNT and CDR2 is FRNRAP in the germline V gene. As DNA, the CDR3 is TGTGCTAGTGTCACCGGGGAGCTGTTTTTT. Translating gives CASVTGELFF.

As regards this clonotype: Since a much larger clone is just one base distant, this may be a read error. This chain uses TRBV5-8 with TRBJ1-6; D is unresolved. The CDR3 is 15 amino acids. Germline-derived CDR1 and CDR2 are SGHTS and YDEGEE. In DNA form, the CDR3 reads TGTGCCAGCAGCTCTCCGGGAACCGATAATTCACCCCACCACTTT. Translated: CASSSPGTDNSPHHF.

Regarding this clonotype: Germline and junction disagree at one end, which may indicate a read error. The rearrangement joins TRBV14 to TRBJ2-1; 12 bases align to TRBD2. Germline V CDR1 and CDR2: SGHDN, FVKESK. The CDR3 covers 19 residues. The CDR3 is CDSSPRTSGIKSSYNEQFF. The DNA for the CDR3 is TGTGACAGCAGCCCTCGGACTAGCGGGATTAAGAGCTCCTACAATGAGCAGTTCTTC. Full variable domain (remainder filled in from reference TRBV14 and TRBJ2-1): EAGVTQFPSHSVIEKGQTVTLRCDPISGHDNLYWYRRVMGKEIKFLLHFVKESKQDESGMPNNRFLAERTGGTYSTLKVQPAELEDSGVYFCDSSPRTSGIKSSYNEQFFGPGTRLTVL.

Comment on this clonotype: The junction shows a germline mismatch at one end, possibly a read error. The chain recombines TRBV5-4 with TRBJ1-4; TRBD1 is a possible D gene (6 bases). The CDR3 extends over 16 amino acids. Per the germline V gene, CDR1 is SGHNT and CDR2 is YYREEE (reference sequence). The CDR3: CTSSLGGQGSNEKLFF. For the CDR3, the DNA is TGTACCAGCAGCTTGGGCGGTCAGGGGTCTAATGAAAAACTGTTTTTT.

This clonotype was seen a few times. The chain recombines TRBV15 with TRBJ1-5, with TRBD1 matching 9 bases. V lost 4 bases and J lost 5; bases outside the gene matches: 3. CDR1 LNHNV and CDR2 YYDKDF come from the germline V gene (reference sequence). The CDR3 totals 14 residues. CDR3 protein: CATSTTGGYQPQHF. Here the CDR3 DNA reads TGTGCCACCAGCACCACAGGGGGCTATCAGCCCCAGCATTTT.

The genes are TRBV11-1 and TRBJ2-7, with no clear D. CDR3 size: 12 residues. In germline, CDR1 is SGHAT, CDR2 FQDESV (reference sequence). The V end was cut by 6 bases, the J end by 3 bases, with 9 bases between. CDR3 protein: CASSVSRYEQYF. The DNA for the CDR3 is TGTGCCAGCAGTGTTTCCCGCTACGAGCAGTACTTC.

This chain uses TRBV29-1 with TRBJ2-7, with a tentative D call TRBD2 (7 bases). Germline values: CDR1 SQVTM, CDR2 ANQGSEA. Trimming took off 8 bases at V and 3 bases at J, with 26 bases between the two ends. The CDR3 extends over 16 amino acids. This chain's CDR3 is CSYQTRGRASIYEQYF. The CDR3 region has the DNA TGCAGCTACCAAACTAGGGGGAGGGCCTCGATCTACGAGCAGTACTTC.

There are many counts of this clonotype. An end of the junction does not agree with germline; a read error may underlie this. The V gene is TRBV7-8, the J gene TRBJ2-5, with unresolved D. This CDR3 is built from 13 residues. The germline V gene has CDR1 SGHVS and CDR2 FQNEAQ. CDR3 in DNA: TGTGCCAGCGGCTTAGATGTCAGAGAGACCCAGTACTTC. This translates into CASGLDVRETQYF. The full variable domain, in which reference TRBV7-8 and TRBJ2-5 provide the parts outside the CDR3, is GAGVSQSPRYKVAKRGQDVALRCDPISGHVSLFWYQQALGQGPEFLTYFQNEAQLDKSGLPSDRFFAERPEGSVSTLKIQRTQQEDSAVYLCASGLDVRETQYFGPGTRLLVL.

The genes are TRBV11-2 and TRBJ2-3; D is unresolved. The CDR3 is 14 amino acids. V was clipped by 5 bases and J by 3 bases, with 12 bases between them. The V gene's germline CDR1 is SGHAT and CDR2 FQNNGV. As DNA, the CDR3 is TGTGCCAGCAGCATAGCCGGCAGTACAGATACGCAGTATTTT. Amino acids: CASSIAGSTDTQYF. The full variable domain, with the rest looked up from reference TRBV11-2 and TRBJ2-3, is EAGVAQSPRYKIIEKRQSVAFWCNPISGHATLYWYQQILGQGPKLLIQFQNNGVVDDSQLPKDRFSAERLKGVDSTLKIQPAKLEDSAVYLCASSIAGSTDTQYFGPGTRLTVL.

There are many counts of this clonotype. The chain couples TRBV6-1 to TRBJ1-2; D perhaps matches TRBD1 (6 bases). With 6 bases removed from V and 4 bases from J, the gap between germline ends came to 27 bases. Germline-derived CDR1 and CDR2 are MNHNS and SASEGT. The CDR3 consists of 18 residues. For the CDR3, the DNA is TGTGCCAGCAGGGGGGTCGACAGGACATTCGTTAAGGGCTATGGCTACACCTTC. Its translation: CASRGVDRTFVKGYGYTF.